This TCR beta chain was documented in a study of blood T cell repertoires in COVID-19. Turning to the study itself: The United States, Italy and Spain provided the acute and convalescent COVID-19 samples. PBMCs, B-cell-depleted T cells, or T cells were the source of the cDNA or gDNA that made up the material.

In the study's own analysis: Estimation of nucleated cell counts was performed using reference gene primer amplification. Generated by immunoSEQ multiplex PCR, the TCRdb table keeps only in-frame clones and is missing some. Clonal size and the V and J genes are those of that table, whereas D and trimming came from the DNA. The sample holds some 220,000 clones, around 80% seen once. The V end lost 2 bases, the J end lost 3 bases, and 10 bases lay between the germline ends. The CDR3 has 14 amino acids. Germline V gene data show CDR1 as LGHNT and CDR2 as FRNRAP. The TCR originated in a woman in her seventies with acute or convalescent COVID-19. The chain joins TRBV12-5 to TRBJ1-2; D uncertain. The sample consisted of peripheral blood. Here the CDR3 DNA reads TGTGCTAGTGGTTTGACAATCGTTCACTATGGCTACACCTTC. It codes for CASGLTIVHYGYTF. The full variable domain, completed using reference TRBV12-5 and TRBJ1-2, is DARVTQTPRHKVTEMGQEVTMRCQPILGHNTVFWYRQTMMQGLELLAYFRNRAPLDDSGMPKDRFSAEMPDATLATLKIQPSEPRDSAVYFCASGLTIVHYGYTFGSGTRLTVV.